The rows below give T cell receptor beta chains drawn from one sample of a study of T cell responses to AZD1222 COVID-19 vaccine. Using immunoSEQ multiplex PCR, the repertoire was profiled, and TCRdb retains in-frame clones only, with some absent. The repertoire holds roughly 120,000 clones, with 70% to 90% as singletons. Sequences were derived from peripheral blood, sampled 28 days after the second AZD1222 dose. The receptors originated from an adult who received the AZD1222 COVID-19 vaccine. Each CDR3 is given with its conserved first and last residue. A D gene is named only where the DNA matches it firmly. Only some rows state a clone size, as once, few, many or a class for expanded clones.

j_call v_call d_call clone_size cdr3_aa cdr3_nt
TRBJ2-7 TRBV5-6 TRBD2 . CASSLVAGGPSYEQYF TGTGCCAGCAGCTTGGTGGCGGGGGGGCCCTCCTACGAGCAGTACTTC
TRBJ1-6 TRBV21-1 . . CASSKVVEGMRNSPLHF TGTGCCAGCAGCAAAGTGGTCGAGGGAATGAGGAATTCACCCCTCCACTTT
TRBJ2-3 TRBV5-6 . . CASSLVHREGYTQYF TGTGCCAGCAGCTTAGTCCACAGGGAGGGATATACGCAGTATTTT
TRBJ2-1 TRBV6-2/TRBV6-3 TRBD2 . CASSYRASGRGYNEQFF TGTGCCAGCAGTTACCGGGCTAGCGGGAGAGGCTACAATGAGCAGTTCTTC
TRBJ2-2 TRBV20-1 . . CSASTGTVTGELFF TGCAGTGCCAGTACCGGGACGGTCACCGGGGAGCTGTTTTTT
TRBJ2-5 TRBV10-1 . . CASSKEAGQLQETQYF TGCGCCAGCAGTAAGGAGGCGGGACAGCTCCAAGAGACCCAGTACTTC
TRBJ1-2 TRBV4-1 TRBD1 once CASTARTGENYGYTF TGCGCCAGCACCGCCCGGACAGGGGAGAACTATGGCTACACCTTC
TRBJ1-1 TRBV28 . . CVSITEGKDTEAFF TGTGTCTCGATTACAGAGGGGAAGGACACTGAAGCTTTCTTT
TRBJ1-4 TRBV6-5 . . CASRRGVGEKLFF TGTGCCAGCAGGAGGGGTGTAGGTGAAAAACTGTTTTTT
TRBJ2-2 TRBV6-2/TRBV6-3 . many CASSWGRDPGELFF TGTGCCAGCAGCTGGGGCAGGGACCCCGGGGAGCTGTTTTTT
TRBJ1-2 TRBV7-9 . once CASSYLVSDRQMSYGYTF TGTGCCAGCAGCTACTTAGTCTCTGACAGACAGATGTCATACGGCTACACCTTC
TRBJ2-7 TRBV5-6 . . CASSLLSGDRYEQYF TGTGCCAGCAGCTTGTTATCTGGGGACCGCTACGAGCAGTACTTC
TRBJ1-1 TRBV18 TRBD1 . CASSLRTGALGTEAFF TGTGCCAGCTCACTCAGGACAGGGGCACTGGGGACTGAAGCTTTCTTT
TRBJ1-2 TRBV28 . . CASTAGGRHYGYTF TGTGCCAGCACCGCGGGGGGGCGCCACTATGGCTACACCTTC
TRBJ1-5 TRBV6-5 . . CASSYSWGALGQPQHF TGTGCCAGCAGTTACTCTTGGGGGGCGCTTGGTCAGCCCCAGCATTTT
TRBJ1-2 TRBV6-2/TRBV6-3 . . CASSARAGTGYTF TGTGCCAGCAGTGCCCGGGCGGGGACTGGCTACACCTTC
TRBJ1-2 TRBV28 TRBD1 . CASSSPQGAYGYTF TGTGCCAGCAGTTCCCCCCAGGGGGCCTATGGCTACACCTTC
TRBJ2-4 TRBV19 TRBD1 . CASSIAWTGALKNIQYF TGTGCCAGTAGTATAGCCTGGACAGGGGCCCTCAAAAACATTCAGTACTTC
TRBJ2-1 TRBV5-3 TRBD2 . CARSLETSGTNYNEQFF TGTGCCAGAAGCTTGGAGACTAGCGGGACTAATTACAATGAGCAGTTCTTC
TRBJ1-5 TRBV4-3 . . CASSPGGGRGQPQHF TGCGCCAGCAGCCCCGGTGGGGGGCGCGGTCAGCCCCAGCATTTT
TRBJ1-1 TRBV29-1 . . CSVEVAPRGTEAFF TGCAGCGTTGAAGTGGCGCCTCGCGGCACTGAAGCTTTCTTT
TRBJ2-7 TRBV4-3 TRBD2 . CASSQDGGVLEQYF TGCGCCAGCAGCCAAGATGGGGGGGTACTCGAGCAGTACTTC
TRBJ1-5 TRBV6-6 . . CASSYSRWLNQPQHF TGTGCCAGCAGTTACTCCAGGTGGCTTAATCAGCCCCAGCATTTT
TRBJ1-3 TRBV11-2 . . CASSSLRAGNTIYF TGTGCCAGCAGCTCGTTAAGGGCTGGAAACACCATATATTTT
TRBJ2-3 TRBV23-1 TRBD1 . CASRPQGAGWWTDTQYF TGCGCCAGCAGGCCACAGGGGGCAGGGTGGTGGACAGATACGCAGTATTTT
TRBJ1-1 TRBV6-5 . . CASSRQYNTEAFF TGTGCCAGCAGTAGACAGTACAACACTGAAGCTTTCTTT
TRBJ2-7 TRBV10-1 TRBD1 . CASMVSPVDRGQGEQYF TGCGCCAGCATGGTCTCACCAGTGGACAGGGGGCAAGGCGAGCAGTACTTC
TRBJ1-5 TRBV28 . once CASSLEGTANQPQHF TGTGCCAGCAGTTTAGAAGGGACGGCTAATCAGCCCCAGCATTTT
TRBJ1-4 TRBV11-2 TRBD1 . CASSTGTGFATNEKLFF TGTGCCAGCAGTACCGGGACAGGGTTTGCAACTAATGAAAAACTGTTTTTT
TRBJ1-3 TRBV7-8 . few CASSFRGLSGNTIYF TGTGCCAGCAGCTTCAGGGGCTTATCGGGAAACACCATATATTTT
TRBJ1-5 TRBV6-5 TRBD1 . CASRPQDRSNQPQHF TGTGCCAGCAGGCCCCAGGACAGGAGCAATCAGCCCCAGCATTTT
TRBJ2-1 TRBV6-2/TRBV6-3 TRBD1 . CASSSFSKTGPYNEQFF TGTGCCAGCAGTTCCTTTTCCAAGACAGGGCCCTACAATGAGCAGTTCTTC
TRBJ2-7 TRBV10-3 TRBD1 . CAISRTGGNEQYF TGTGCCATCAGTCGGACAGGGGGCAATGAGCAGTACTTC
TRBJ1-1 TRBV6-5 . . CASSYERGTEAFF TGTGCCAGCAGTTACGAACGGGGGACTGAAGCTTTCTTT
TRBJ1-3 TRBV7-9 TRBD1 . CASSLRRDRLGNTIYF TGTGCCAGCAGCTTACGCCGGGACAGGTTAGGGAACACCATATATTTT
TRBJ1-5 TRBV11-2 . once CASSLGGGNQPQHF TGTGCCAGCAGCTTAGGAGGGGGCAATCAGCCCCAGCATTTT
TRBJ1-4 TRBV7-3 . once CASSWSGLDNEKLFF TGTGCCAGCAGCTGGTCTGGCCTCGACAATGAAAAACTGTTTTTT